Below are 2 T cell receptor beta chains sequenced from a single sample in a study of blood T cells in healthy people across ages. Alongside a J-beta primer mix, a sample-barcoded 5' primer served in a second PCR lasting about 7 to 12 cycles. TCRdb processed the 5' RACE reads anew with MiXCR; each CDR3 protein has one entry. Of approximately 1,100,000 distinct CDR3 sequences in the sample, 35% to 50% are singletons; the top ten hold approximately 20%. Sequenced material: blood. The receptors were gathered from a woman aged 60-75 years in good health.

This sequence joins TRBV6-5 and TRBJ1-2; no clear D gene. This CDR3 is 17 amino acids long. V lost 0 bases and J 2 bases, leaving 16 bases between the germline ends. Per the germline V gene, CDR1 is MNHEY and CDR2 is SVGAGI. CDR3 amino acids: CASSYSPQLPKNYGYTF. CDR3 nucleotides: TGTGCCAGCAGTTACTCGCCTCAGCTACCCAAAAACTATGGCTACACCTTC.

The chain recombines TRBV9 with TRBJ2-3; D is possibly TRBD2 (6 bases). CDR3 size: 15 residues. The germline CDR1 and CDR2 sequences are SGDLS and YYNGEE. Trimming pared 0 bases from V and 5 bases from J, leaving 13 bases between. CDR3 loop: CASSVGGSEGDTQYF. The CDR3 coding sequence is TGTGCCAGCAGCGTAGGGGGATCGGAGGGAGATACGCAGTATTTT.